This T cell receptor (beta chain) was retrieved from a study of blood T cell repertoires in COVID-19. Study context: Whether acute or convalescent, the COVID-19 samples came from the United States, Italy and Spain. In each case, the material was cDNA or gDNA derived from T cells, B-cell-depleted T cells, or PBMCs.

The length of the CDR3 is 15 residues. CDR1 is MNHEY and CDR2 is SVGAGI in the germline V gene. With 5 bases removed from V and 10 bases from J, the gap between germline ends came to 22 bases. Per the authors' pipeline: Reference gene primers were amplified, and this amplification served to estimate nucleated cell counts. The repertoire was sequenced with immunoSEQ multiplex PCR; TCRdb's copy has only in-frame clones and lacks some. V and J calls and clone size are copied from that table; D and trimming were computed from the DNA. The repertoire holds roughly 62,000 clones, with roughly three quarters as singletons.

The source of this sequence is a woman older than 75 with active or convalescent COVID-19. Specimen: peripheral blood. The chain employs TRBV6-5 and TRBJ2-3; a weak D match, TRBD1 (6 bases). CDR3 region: CASSPGMGQQNAQYF. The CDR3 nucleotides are TGTGCCAGCAGTCCCGGCATGGGACAACAAAATGCGCAGTATTTT.